This TCR beta chain originates from a study of CD8 T cells in ankylosing spondylitis. Note on this clonotype: Its antigen is not known.

V was clipped by 1 base and J by 2 bases, with 14 bases between them. The CDR3 totals 17 residues. CDR1 is MGHRA and CDR2 is YSYEKL in the germline V gene. Study results and caveats: Eight or nine highly homologous variants made up a TCR beta motif that seemed to typify ankylosing spondylitis blood. Matched ankylosing spondylitis synovial fluid reportedly showed significant enrichment of disease-linked clones.

Generation of TCR beta libraries employed quantitative 5'-RACE incorporating molecular barcodes. TCRdb ran MiXCR on the 5' RACE reads and lists one entry per CDR3 protein. The table includes about 340,000 distinct CDR3 sequences, about 14% detected once. The source is a male donor with ankylosing spondylitis or in good health (not recorded which). The V and J genes are TRBV4-1 and TRBJ1-4; D call uncertain. Sample: blood, either unsorted or a sorted T cell fraction (not recorded which). The CDR3 DNA follows: TGCGCCAGCAGCCAAGGACGACTTAGAACGACTAATGAAAAACTGTTTTTT. Amino acid sequence: CASSQGRLRTTNEKLFF.